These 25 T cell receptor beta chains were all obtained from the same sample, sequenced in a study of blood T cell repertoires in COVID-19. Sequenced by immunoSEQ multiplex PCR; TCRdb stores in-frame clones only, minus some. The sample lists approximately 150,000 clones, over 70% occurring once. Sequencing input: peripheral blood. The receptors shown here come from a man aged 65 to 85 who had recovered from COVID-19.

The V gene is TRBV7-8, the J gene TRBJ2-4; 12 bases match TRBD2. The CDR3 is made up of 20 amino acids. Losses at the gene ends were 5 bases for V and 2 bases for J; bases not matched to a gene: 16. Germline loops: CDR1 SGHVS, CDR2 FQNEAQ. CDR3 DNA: TGTGCCAGCAGCGGGGAGACTAGCGGGAGAGAGCGGTTTCCCAAAAACATTCAGTACTTC. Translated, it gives CASSGETSGRERFPKNIQYF.

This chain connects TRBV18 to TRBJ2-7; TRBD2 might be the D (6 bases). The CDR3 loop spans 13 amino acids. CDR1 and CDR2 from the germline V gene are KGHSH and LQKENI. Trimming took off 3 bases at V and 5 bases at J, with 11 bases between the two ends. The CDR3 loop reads CASSPRGPDEQYF. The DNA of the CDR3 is TGTGCCAGCTCACCGCGGGGCCCCGACGAGCAGTACTTC.

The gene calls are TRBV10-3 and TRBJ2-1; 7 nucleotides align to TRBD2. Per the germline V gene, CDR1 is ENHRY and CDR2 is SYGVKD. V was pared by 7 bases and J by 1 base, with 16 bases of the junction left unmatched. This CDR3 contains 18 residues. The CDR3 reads CAITAGPFGSGSYNEQFF. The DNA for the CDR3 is TGTGCCATCACAGCGGGACCCTTTGGGAGCGGGTCCTACAATGAGCAGTTCTTC.

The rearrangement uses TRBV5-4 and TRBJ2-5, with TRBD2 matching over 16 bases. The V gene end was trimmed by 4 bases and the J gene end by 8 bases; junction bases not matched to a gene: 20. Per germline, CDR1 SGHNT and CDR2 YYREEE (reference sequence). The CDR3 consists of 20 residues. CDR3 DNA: TGTGCCAGCAGCCAGCTACGGGGACTAGCGGGAGGGCCTCGTAAGGGTACCCAGTACTTC. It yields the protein CASSQLRGLAGGPRKGTQYF.

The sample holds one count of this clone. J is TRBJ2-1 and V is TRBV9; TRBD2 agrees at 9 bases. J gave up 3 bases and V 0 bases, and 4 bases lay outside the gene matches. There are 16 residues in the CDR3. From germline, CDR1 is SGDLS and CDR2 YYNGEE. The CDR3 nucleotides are TGTGCCAGCAGCGTAGATGATAGCGGGGGCTACAATGAGCAGTTCTTC. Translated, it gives CASSVDDSGGYNEQFF.

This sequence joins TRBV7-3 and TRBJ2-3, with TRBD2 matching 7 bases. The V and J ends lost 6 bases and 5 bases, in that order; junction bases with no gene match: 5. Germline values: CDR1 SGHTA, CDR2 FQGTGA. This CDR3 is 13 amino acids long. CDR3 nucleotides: TGTGCCAGCAGTATACCGGGGGGAGATACGCAGTATTTT. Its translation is CASSIPGGDTQYF.

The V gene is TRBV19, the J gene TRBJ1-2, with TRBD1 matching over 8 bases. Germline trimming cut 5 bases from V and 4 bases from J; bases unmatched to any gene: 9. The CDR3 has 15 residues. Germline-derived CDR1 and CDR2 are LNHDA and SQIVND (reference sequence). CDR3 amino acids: CASSPSPGGSYGYTF. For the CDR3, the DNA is TGTGCCAGTAGTCCCTCCCCAGGGGGCTCCTATGGCTACACCTTC.

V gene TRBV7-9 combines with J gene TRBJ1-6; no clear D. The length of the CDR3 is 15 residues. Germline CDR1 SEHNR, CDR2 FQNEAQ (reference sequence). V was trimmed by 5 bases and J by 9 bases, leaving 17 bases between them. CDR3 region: CASSPGLGGISPLHF. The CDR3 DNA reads TGTGCCAGCAGCCCAGGACTGGGTGGGATTTCACCCCTCCACTTT.

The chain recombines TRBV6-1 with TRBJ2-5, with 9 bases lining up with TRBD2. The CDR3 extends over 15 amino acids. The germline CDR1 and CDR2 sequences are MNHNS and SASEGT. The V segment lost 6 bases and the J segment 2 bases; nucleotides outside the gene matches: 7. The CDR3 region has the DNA TGTGCCAGCAGGCACCGAGCGGGAGGTCAAGAGACCCAGTACTTC. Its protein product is CASRHRAGGQETQYF.

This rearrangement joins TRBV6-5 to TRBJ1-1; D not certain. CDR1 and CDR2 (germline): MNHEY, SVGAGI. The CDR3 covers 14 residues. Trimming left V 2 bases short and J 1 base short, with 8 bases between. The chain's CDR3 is CASSYGQANTEAFF. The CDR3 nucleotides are TGTGCCAGCAGTTACGGGCAGGCGAACACTGAAGCTTTCTTT.

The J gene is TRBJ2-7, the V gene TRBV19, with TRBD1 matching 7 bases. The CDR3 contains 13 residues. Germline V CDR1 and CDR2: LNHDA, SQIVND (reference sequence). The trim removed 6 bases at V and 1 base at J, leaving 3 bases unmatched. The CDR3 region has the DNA TGTGCCAGTAGCCGGGACAGATCCTACGAGCAGTACTTC. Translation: CASSRDRSYEQYF.

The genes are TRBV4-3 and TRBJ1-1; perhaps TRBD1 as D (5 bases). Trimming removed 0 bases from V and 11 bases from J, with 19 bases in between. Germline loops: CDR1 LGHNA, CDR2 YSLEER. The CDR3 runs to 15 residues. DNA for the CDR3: TGCGCCAGCAGCCAAGATCCGACCTCGGGGGGTTGGGCTTTCTTT. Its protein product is CASSQDPTSGGWAFF.

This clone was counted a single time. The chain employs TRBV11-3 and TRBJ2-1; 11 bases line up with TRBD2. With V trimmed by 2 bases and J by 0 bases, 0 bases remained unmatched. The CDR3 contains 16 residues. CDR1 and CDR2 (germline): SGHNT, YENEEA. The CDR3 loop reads CASSLTSGSSYNEQFF. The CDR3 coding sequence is TGTGCCAGCAGCTTAACTAGCGGGAGCTCCTACAATGAGCAGTTCTTC.

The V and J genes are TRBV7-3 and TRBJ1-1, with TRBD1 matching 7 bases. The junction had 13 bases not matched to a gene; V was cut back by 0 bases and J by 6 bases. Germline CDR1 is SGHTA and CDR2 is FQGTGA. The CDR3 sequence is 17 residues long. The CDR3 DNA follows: TGTGCCAGCAGCTTAACAGGGAAGGGGGCCCATAACTCTGAAGCTTTCTTT. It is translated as CASSLTGKGAHNSEAFF.

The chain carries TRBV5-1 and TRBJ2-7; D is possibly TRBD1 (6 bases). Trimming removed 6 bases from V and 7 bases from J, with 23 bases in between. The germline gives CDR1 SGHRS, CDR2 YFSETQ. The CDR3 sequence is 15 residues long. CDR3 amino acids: CASKGGPEALKEQYF. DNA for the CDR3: TGCGCCAGCAAAGGGGGTCCGGAGGCTCTAAAAGAGCAGTACTTC. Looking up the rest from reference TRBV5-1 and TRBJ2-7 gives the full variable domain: KAGVTQTPRYLIKTRGQQVTLSCSPISGHRSVSWYQQTPGQGLQFLFEYFSETQRNKGNFPGRFSGRQFSNSRSEMNVSTLELGDSALYLCASKGGPEALKEQYFGPGTRLTVT.

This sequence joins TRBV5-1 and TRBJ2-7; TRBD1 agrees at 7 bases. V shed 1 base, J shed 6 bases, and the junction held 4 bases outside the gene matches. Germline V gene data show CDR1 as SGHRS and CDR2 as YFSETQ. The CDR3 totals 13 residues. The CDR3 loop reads CASSLPRGSEQYF. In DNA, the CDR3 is TGCGCCAGCAGCTTGCCCAGGGGGAGCGAGCAGTACTTC.

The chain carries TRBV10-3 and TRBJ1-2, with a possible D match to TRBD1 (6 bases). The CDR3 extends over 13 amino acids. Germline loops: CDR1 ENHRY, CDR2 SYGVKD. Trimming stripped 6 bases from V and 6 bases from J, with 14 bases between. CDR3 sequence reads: CAISLTDRHGYTF. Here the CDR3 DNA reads TGTGCCATCAGCCTGACAGACAGGCATGGCTACACCTTC.

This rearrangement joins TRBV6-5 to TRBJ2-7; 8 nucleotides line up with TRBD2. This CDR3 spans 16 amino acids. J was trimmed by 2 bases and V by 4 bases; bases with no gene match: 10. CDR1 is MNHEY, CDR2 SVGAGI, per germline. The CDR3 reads CASSSGVREGPYEQYF. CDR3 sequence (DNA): TGTGCCAGCAGTTCCGGGGTACGGGAGGGCCCCTACGAGCAGTACTTC.

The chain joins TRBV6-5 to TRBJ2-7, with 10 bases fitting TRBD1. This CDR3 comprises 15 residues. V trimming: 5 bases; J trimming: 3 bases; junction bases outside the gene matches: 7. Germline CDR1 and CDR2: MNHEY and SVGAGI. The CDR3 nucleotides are TGTGCCAGCAGTACAATGGGGACAGGGGTCTACGAGCAGTACTTC. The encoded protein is CASSTMGTGVYEQYF.

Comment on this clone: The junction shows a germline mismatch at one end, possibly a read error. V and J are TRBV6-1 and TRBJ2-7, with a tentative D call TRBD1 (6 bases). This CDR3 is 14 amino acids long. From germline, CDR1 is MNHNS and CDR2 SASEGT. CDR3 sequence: CASNEPGHSYEQYF. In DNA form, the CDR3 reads TGTGCCAGCAATGAACCGGGACACTCCTACGAGCAGTACTTC.

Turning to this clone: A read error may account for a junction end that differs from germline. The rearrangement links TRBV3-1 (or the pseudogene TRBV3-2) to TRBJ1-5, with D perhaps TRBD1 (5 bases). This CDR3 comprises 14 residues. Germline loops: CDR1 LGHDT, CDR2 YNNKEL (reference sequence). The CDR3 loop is CAGSLRSGLQPQHF. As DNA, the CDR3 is TGTGCCGGCAGCCTTCGATCAGGGTTGCAGCCCCAGCATTTT.

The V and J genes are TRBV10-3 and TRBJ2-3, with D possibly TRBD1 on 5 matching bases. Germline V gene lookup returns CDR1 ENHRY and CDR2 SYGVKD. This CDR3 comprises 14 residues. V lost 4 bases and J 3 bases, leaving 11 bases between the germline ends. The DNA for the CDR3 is TGTGCCATCAGTGTCCGGCAGGGAACAGATACGCAGTATTTT. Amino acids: CAISVRQGTDTQYF.

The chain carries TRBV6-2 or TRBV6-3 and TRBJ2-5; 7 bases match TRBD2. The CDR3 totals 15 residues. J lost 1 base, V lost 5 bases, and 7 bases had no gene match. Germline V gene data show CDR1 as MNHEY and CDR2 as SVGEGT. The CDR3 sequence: CASSGKRDSQETQYF. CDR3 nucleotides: TGTGCCAGCAGTGGCAAGCGGGACTCCCAAGAGACCCAGTACTTC.

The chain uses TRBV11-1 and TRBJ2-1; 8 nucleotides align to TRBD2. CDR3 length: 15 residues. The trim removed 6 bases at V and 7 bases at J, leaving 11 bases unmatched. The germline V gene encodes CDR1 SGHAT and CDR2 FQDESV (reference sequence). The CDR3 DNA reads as TGTGCCAGCAGTCTCACTAGCGGAGGAGGGAATGAGCAGTTCTTC. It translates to CASSLTSGGGNEQFF.

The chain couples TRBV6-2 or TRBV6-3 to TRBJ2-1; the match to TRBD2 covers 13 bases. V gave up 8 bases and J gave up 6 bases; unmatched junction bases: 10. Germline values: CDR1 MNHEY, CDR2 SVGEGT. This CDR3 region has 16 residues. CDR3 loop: CASGWTSGSTFNEQFF. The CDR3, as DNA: TGTGCCAGCGGTTGGACTAGCGGGAGCACTTTCAATGAGCAGTTCTTC.